These 13 T cell receptor beta chains were sequenced from one sample in a study of blood T cell repertoires in COVID-19. The method was immunoSEQ multiplex PCR; TCRdb's version includes in-frame clones alone and lacks a portion of them. Of a few hundred thousand clones listed, roughly 90% were seen once; the top ten hold around 3%. Input material: peripheral blood. These receptors originate from a woman aged 25-40 years with COVID-19, enrolled during active disease.

V gene TRBV27 combines with J gene TRBJ1-6; tentatively, D is TRBD1 (6 bases). The germline CDR1 and CDR2 sequences are MNHEY and SMNVEV (reference sequence). CDR3 length: 16 residues. Trimming removed 1 base from V and 10 bases from J, with 17 bases in between. The CDR3 sequence is CASSLYIQGRASPLHF. CDR3 bases: TGTGCCAGCAGTTTATACATCCAGGGGAGGGCATCACCCCTCCACTTT.

This clone was seen a single time. V is TRBV5-1 and J is TRBJ2-1; TRBD2 matches 10 bases. Losses at the gene ends were 1 base for V and 6 bases for J; bases not matched to a gene: 19. Germline loops: CDR1 SGHRS, CDR2 YFSETQ. This CDR3 contains 20 residues. The CDR3 reads CASSLSGLAFLAGEANEQFF. For the CDR3, the DNA is TGCGCCAGCAGCTTGTCAGGTTTGGCCTTCCTAGCGGGAGAGGCCAATGAGCAGTTCTTC.

The J gene is TRBJ2-1, the V gene TRBV11-3, with TRBD1 as a possible D gene (7 bases). Germline values: CDR1 SGHNT, CDR2 YENEEA. The CDR3 length is 13 residues. V was clipped by 3 bases and J by 7 bases, with 10 bases between them. The CDR3 DNA reads as TGTGCCAGCAGCTTGACAGGGAGGAATGAGCAGTTCTTC. Translating gives CASSLTGRNEQFF.

The genes are TRBV7-2 and TRBJ2-7; 12 positions agree with TRBD1. The germline CDR1 and CDR2 sequences are SGHTA and FQGNSA. The CDR3 has 14 residues. Losses at the gene ends were 3 bases for V and 7 bases for J; bases not matched to a gene: 4. The CDR3 region has the DNA TGTGCCAGCAGCTTCCGGGACAGGGGGCGAGAGCAGTACTTC. Translated: CASSFRDRGREQYF.

The chain has TRBV2 and TRBJ2-7; D is perhaps TRBD2 (5 bases). V was shortened by 6 bases and J by 2 bases, with 8 bases between the two germline ends. The length of the CDR3 is 12 residues. Germline V gene data show CDR1 as SNHLY and CDR2 as FYNNEI. CDR3 protein: CASRSGTYEQYV. CDR3 DNA: TGTGCCAGCAGGAGCGGCACCTACGAGCAGTACGTC.

This chain connects TRBV6-5 to TRBJ1-4; 9 nucleotides align to TRBD1. The trim removed 0 bases at V and 7 bases at J, leaving 3 bases unmatched. Germline V gives CDR1 MNHEY, CDR2 SVGAGI. This CDR3 comprises 15 residues. The CDR3 DNA reads TGTGCCAGCAGTTACTCGGGACAGGGTAGTGAAAAACTGTTTTTT. It specifies CASSYSGQGSEKLFF.

The count of this clone is one. The V gene is TRBV19, the J gene TRBJ1-1, with D tentatively TRBD1 (6 bases). Germline V gives CDR1 LNHDA, CDR2 SQIVND (reference sequence). The CDR3 has 16 residues. V was shortened by 0 bases and J by 5 bases, with 16 bases between the two germline ends. The DNA for the CDR3 is TGTGCCAGTAGTATAGATCTAAGGGGGAGTAGGACTGAAGCTTTCTTT. Its translation is CASSIDLRGSRTEAFF. The entire variable domain, with the rest obtained from reference TRBV19 and TRBJ1-1, is as follows: DGGITQSPKYLFRKEGQNVTLSCEQNLNHDAMYWYRQDPGQGLRLIYYSQIVNDFQKGDIAEGYSVSREKKESFPLTVTSAQKNPTAFYLCASSIDLRGSRTEAFFGQGTRLTVV.

The chain carries TRBV10-3 and TRBJ2-5; D remains unclear. This CDR3 has 13 amino acids. V gave up 10 bases and J gave up 5 bases, with 17 bases separating them. Germline V CDR1 and CDR2: ENHRY, SYGVKD. The DNA of the CDR3 is TGTGCCACTGTACAGCCTCCCGAGGAGACCCAGTACTTC. Translation: CATVQPPEETQYF.

The rearrangement joins TRBV19 to TRBJ2-2; TRBD1 might be the D (5 bases). The CDR3 totals 16 residues. Germline values: CDR1 LNHDA, CDR2 SQIVND (reference sequence). Deletions cut 2 bases from V and 7 bases from J, with 17 bases between. CDR3 residues: CASSIYQGFFGGELFF. The CDR3 DNA reads as TGTGCCAGTAGTATATACCAGGGTTTCTTTGGCGGGGAGCTGTTTTTT. Supplemented by reference TRBV19 and TRBJ2-2, the full variable domain reads DGGITQSPKYLFRKEGQNVTLSCEQNLNHDAMYWYRQDPGQGLRLIYYSQIVNDFQKGDIAEGYSVSREKKESFPLTVTSAQKNPTAFYLCASSIYQGFFGGELFFGEGSRLTVL.

In its sample, this clone was seen once. The chain's CDR3 is CASIQDRGHQETQYF. The CDR3 DNA reads as TGTGCCAGCATCCAGGACAGGGGGCATCAAGAGACCCAGTACTTC. V is TRBV7-2 and J is TRBJ2-5, with 11 bases identical to TRBD1. CDR1 SGHTA and CDR2 FQGNSA come from the germline V gene. V was pared by 7 bases and J by 2 bases, with 6 bases of the junction left unmatched. CDR3 length: 15 residues.

This clone has just one count. The chain recombines TRBV7-2 with TRBJ2-7, with 13 positions matching TRBD2. Losses at the gene ends were 1 base for V and 6 bases for J; bases not matched to a gene: 12. The CDR3 has 18 amino acids. Germline assignment: CDR1 SGHTA and CDR2 FQGNSA. The CDR3 sequence: CASSLVSATSGRASEQYV. CDR3 coding DNA: TGTGCCAGCAGCTTAGTCTCCGCTACTAGCGGGAGGGCCTCCGAGCAGTACGTC.

The chain is built from TRBV6-4 and TRBJ2-3; D might be TRBD2 (6 bases). This CDR3 has 14 amino acids. Trimming took off 4 bases at V and 2 bases at J, with 10 bases between the two ends. Germline values: CDR1 MRHNA, CDR2 SNTAGT. The CDR3 region is CASSGGAHTDTQYF. The DNA for the CDR3 is TGTGCCAGCAGTGGCGGGGCCCACACAGATACGCAGTATTTT.

The V call is TRBV3-1 (or the pseudogene TRBV3-2), the J call TRBJ1-5; TRBD1 might be the D (5 bases). The V end lost 4 bases, the J end lost 0 bases, and 10 bases lay between the germline ends. CDR3 size: 15 residues. The germline CDR1 and CDR2 sequences are LGHDT and YNNKEL (reference sequence). The CDR3 DNA reads TGTGCCAGCAGCCCCCGGGGGTATAGCAATCAGCCCCAGCATTTT. Protein: CASSPRGYSNQPQHF.